This T cell receptor (beta chain) was recorded in a study of blood T cell repertoires in COVID-19. About the study: In each case, the material was cDNA or gDNA derived from T cells, B-cell-depleted T cells, or PBMCs.

Only in-frame clones appear in the TCRdb table, and some are missing; sequencing was by immunoSEQ multiplex PCR. Here the sample spans 150,000 or so clones, around 84% being singletons. The V and J ends lost 0 bases and 6 bases, in that order; junction bases with no gene match: 8. The CDR3 runs to 15 residues. CDR1 and CDR2 from the germline V gene are SGHRS and YFSETQ. The sample comprised peripheral blood. The origin of this receptor is a woman between 45 and 65 years old with acute or convalescent COVID-19. The chain uses TRBV5-1 and TRBJ1-2; 7 nucleotides align to TRBD1. CDR3 in DNA: TGCGCCAGCAGCTTGGATGTCAGGGGGGTCGATGGCTACACCTTC. Protein: CASSLDVRGVDGYTF.